The source of this TCR beta chain is a study of patients and donors after allogeneic stem cell transplantation (dated by TCRdb to 2018 to 2021). Taken from cysteine to phenylalanine, the CDR3 has 15 residues. The DNA shown is the 45-base CDR3, in frame from base 1. Unmatched junction bases come to 6, with V trimmed by 2 bases and J by 2 bases. Via the germline V gene, CDR1 is MNHEY and CDR2 SVGAGI. Library method: RT-PCR. The sequencing machine was a NextSeq 550. TCRdb itself trimmed the public reads at Q25 with fastp, ran MiXCR and retained productive beta chains. Each record represents a unique CDR3 protein, reported with the most common genes and DNA among its rows. The sample has roughly 940,000 distinct CDR3 sequences on record, more than 15% of them singletons. The top ten hold 6% of the sample. Concerning this clonotype itself: Its antigen is still unknown. It has no much larger one-base neighbor in the sample; base qualities were not kept.

The source material was blood, either unsorted or a sorted T cell fraction (not recorded which). The chain was built from TRBV6-5 and TRBJ2-7; 7 nucleotides in the junction match TRBD1. The receptor was derived from a human donor who was either an allogeneic HSCT recipient or a stem cell or donor lymphocyte infusion donor (not recorded which). It is not recorded whose cells these are; they may come from a transplant donor. Here the CDR3 is given as CASSYRGGQTYEQYF. The sequenced DNA: TGTGCCAGCAGTTACAGAGGGGGCCAGACCTACGAGCAGTACTTC.